The following is a TCR beta chain sequence with its context. Original data processing: Estimates of nucleated cell counts were drawn from the amplification of reference gene primers. Produced via immunoSEQ multiplex PCR; TCRdb's table is partial and in-frame only. V, J and clone size reflect that table, while D and trimming were determined from the DNA. The sample includes over 150,000 clones, around 90% of them seen just once. This sample was taken from a study of blood T cell repertoires in COVID-19. This TCR derives from a man in his sixties with COVID-19, enrolled during active disease. Sequenced material: peripheral blood.

CDR3 sequence reads: CASSQQGTNEKLFF. CDR3 in DNA: TGTGCCAGCAGTCAACAGGGAACTAATGAAAAACTGTTTTTT. V gene TRBV2 combines with J gene TRBJ1-4, with D possibly TRBD1 on 6 matching bases. CDR1 is SNHLY and CDR2 is FYNNEI in the germline V gene. This CDR3 spans 14 amino acids. V was shortened by 5 bases and J by 1 base, with 8 bases between the two germline ends. Complete variable domain (other parts from reference TRBV2 and TRBJ1-4): EPEVTQTPSHQVTQMGQEVILRCVPISNHLYFYWYRQILGQKVEFLVSFYNNEISEKSEIFDDQFSVERPDGSNFTLKIRSTKLEDSAMYFCASSQQGTNEKLFFGSGTQLSVL.